This T cell receptor beta chain was identified in a study of cytotoxic CD8 clonotypes in ibrutinib-treated CLL. Method: immunoSEQ multiplex PCR; TCRdb's copy keeps in-frame clones and lacks some. The sample includes 300,000 or so clones, roughly 71% of them seen just once. With respect to this clone: The antigen remains undetermined.

Germline-derived CDR1 and CDR2 are MDHEN and SYDVKM. With 4 bases removed from V and 8 bases from J, the gap between germline ends came to 12 bases. The CDR3 totals 12 residues. Findings and limits, study-wide: Public clonotypes were rare and shrank or held steady on treatment.

This chain links TRBV28 with TRBJ2-7; D not certain. Material: PBMCs, obtained after 36 months of ibrutinib treatment. The source of this sequence is a human donor with chronic lymphocytic leukemia. The DNA for the CDR3 is TGTGCCAGCAGTTCCCCGCCCGGGCAGCAGTACTTC. Protein sequence: CASSSPPGQQYF.